This TCR beta chain was recorded in a study of Ad26.COV2.S vaccination and SARS-CoV-2 variants. Treatment here: roughly 19 received Ad26.COV2.S at low or high dose, single or two shots; roughly five received placebo; per-sample allocation not given. After the first vaccine or placebo injection, samples were drawn on day 63. The donor's status was that of an adult aged 18-55 years in Boston. The CDR3 covers 14 residues. Deletions cut 0 bases from V and 11 bases from J, with 14 bases between. Germline V gene sequence: CDR1 KGHSH, CDR2 LQKENI. TCRdb's copy holds only in-frame clones and misses some; the assay was immunoSEQ multiplex PCR. The data contain some 410,000 clones, 92% of them seen just once; the ten biggest clones take up 1.5% to 2%.

The specimen comprised peripheral blood, sampled in a trial of Ad26.COV2.S vaccine versus placebo. The sequence came from a person aged 18-60 years who received the Ad26.COV2.S COVID-19 vaccine or a placebo. This sequence joins TRBV18 and TRBJ1-5; possible D gene TRBD1, 5 bases. CDR3 loop: CASSPPGDRMAQHF. CDR3 coding DNA: TGTGCCAGCTCACCACCAGGGGACCGGATGGCCCAGCATTTT.